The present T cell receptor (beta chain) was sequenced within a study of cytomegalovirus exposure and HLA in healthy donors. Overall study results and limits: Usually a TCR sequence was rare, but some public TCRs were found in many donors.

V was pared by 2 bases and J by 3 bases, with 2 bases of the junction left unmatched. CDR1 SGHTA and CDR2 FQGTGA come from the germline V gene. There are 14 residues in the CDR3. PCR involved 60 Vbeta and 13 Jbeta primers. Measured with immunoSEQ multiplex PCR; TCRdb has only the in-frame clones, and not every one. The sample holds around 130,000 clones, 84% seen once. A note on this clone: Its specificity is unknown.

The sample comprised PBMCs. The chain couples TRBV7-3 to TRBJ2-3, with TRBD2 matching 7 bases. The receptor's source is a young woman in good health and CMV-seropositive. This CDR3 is CASSLSGGTDTQYF. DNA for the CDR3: TGTGCCAGCAGCTTATCGGGGGGAACAGATACGCAGTATTTT.